The 11 T cell receptor beta chains in this list originate from one sample, sequenced in a study of T cells in Graves' hyperthyroidism and ophthalmopathy. Amplification yielded TCR beta CDR3 regions, with RNA transcripts as the source. Initially, a first-round RT-PCR of the TCR CDR3 employed the HTBI primer set. TCRdb reanalysed the multiplex PCR reads using MiXCR and keeps one entry per CDR3 protein. The sample carries more than 300,000 distinct CDR3 sequences, about 13% recorded once. The sequenced sample consisted of blood. Receptor source: a woman aged 18 to 35 with Graves' hyperthyroidism.

This chain links TRBV25-1 with TRBJ2-1; D possibly corresponds to TRBD1 (6 bases). V gave up 0 bases and J gave up 0 bases, with 9 bases separating them. This CDR3 comprises 16 residues. The germline V gene has CDR1 MGHDK and CDR2 SYGVNS. This chain's CDR3 is CASSEYRTDSYNEQFF. Written as DNA, the CDR3 is TGTGCCAGCAGTGAATACCGGACAGACTCCTACAATGAGCAGTTCTTC.

To note about this clonotype: One junction end disagrees with the germline gene, perhaps due to a read error. The V gene is TRBV6-2 or TRBV6-3, the J gene TRBJ2-7; D uncertain. CDR1 is MNHEY, CDR2 SVGEGT, per germline. The length of the CDR3 is 12 residues. This chain's CDR3 is CVSSPRSYEQYF. CDR3 coding DNA: TGTGTCAGCAGCCCCCGCTCCTACGAGCAGTACTTC.

There are many counts of this clonotype. V and J are TRBV30 and TRBJ1-4, with no clear D. The CDR3 spans 13 residues. The germline V gene has CDR1 GTSNPN and CDR2 SVGIG (reference sequence). V was clipped by 3 bases and J by 7 bases, with 12 bases between them. The CDR3 DNA is TGTGCCTGGAGGTTAGGGTCGGGTGAAAAACTGTTTTTT. Amino acids: CAWRLGSGEKLFF.

In its sample, this clonotype was seen many times. CDR3 in amino acids: CASSYSMEGVGTEAFF. In nucleotides, the CDR3 is TGTGCCAGCAGTTACTCGATGGAGGGTGTCGGCACTGAAGCTTTCTTT. The chain combines TRBV6-6 with TRBJ1-1, with D hard to call. Germline V lookup: CDR1 MNHNY, CDR2 SVGAGI (reference sequence). There are 16 residues in the CDR3. V was pared by 0 bases and J by 4 bases, with 15 bases between.

Ten or more counts support this clonotype. This chain uses TRBV4-1 with TRBJ2-6, with D perhaps TRBD2 (5 bases). Looked up from germline, CDR1 is MGHRA and CDR2 is YSYEKL. V lost 4 bases to trimming and J lost 5 bases, with 9 bases between them. The CDR3 covers 14 residues. CDR3 DNA: TGCGCCAGCAGCCCAGCGGTAAGGGCCAACGTCCTGACTTTC. Translated: CASSPAVRANVLTF.

A word on this clonotype: A much more abundant neighbour one base away suggests this may be a read error. The chain uses TRBV7-8 and TRBJ1-4; the D is unclear. CDR1 and CDR2 (germline): SGHVS, FQNEAQ. The CDR3 is made up of 16 amino acids. The CDR3 protein is CASNLEMTATNEKLFF. CDR3 nucleotide sequence: TGTGCCAGCAACTTAGAGATGACGGCAACTAATGAAAAACTGTTTTTT. Full variable domain (rest looked up from reference TRBV7-8 and TRBJ1-4): GAGVSQSPRYKVAKRGQDVALRCDPISGHVSLFWYQQALGQGPEFLTYFQNEAQLDKSGLPSDRFFAERPEGSVSTLKIQRTQQEDSAVYLCASNLEMTATNEKLFFGSGTQLSVL.

This clonotype was seen ten or more times. Written as DNA, the CDR3 is TGTGCCAGCAGTTTAGGCCTGACAGGGCACTACGAGCAGTACTTC. Protein: CASSLGLTGHYEQYF. The rearrangement joins TRBV27 to TRBJ2-7; 7 bases line up with TRBD1. The trim removed 2 bases at V and 3 bases at J, leaving 7 bases unmatched. Germline loops: CDR1 MNHEY, CDR2 SMNVEV (reference sequence). The CDR3 runs 15 residues.

This clonotype was observed at least ten times. CDR3 nucleotide sequence: TGTGCCAGCAGACATGCCGACTTAGGGGAGTTGCAAGAGACCCAGTACTTC. Amino acids: CASRHADLGELQETQYF. V usage is TRBV6-2 or TRBV6-3 and J usage is TRBJ2-5; perhaps D is TRBD1 or TRBD2 (5 bases each). Trimming shortened V by 6 bases and J by 2 bases, and 22 bases separated the two germline ends. Germline V CDR1 and CDR2: MNHEY, SVGEGT. CDR3 length: 17 residues.

In this sample, this clonotype turned up many times. The chain joins TRBV6-5 to TRBJ2-2; 9 bases are shared with TRBD2. Germline V gene data show CDR1 as MNHEY and CDR2 as SVGAGI. Trimming cost V 2 bases and J 6 bases; bases outside gene matches: 7. The CDR3 is made up of 16 amino acids. DNA of the CDR3: TGTGCCAGCAGTTACGCGGCGGGAGGGATCCCCGGGGAGCTGTTTTTT. The encoded protein is CASSYAAGGIPGELFF.

This clonotype was observed many times. The chain recombines TRBV5-1 with TRBJ2-5; maybe TRBD1 (5 bases). V was cut by 0 bases and J by 4 bases, with 7 bases left in between. Per the germline V gene, CDR1 is SGHRS and CDR2 is YFSETQ. This CDR3 is built from 13 residues. Here the CDR3 reads CASSLEQVETQYF. The CDR3, as DNA: TGCGCCAGCAGCTTGGAACAGGTAGAGACCCAGTACTTC.

This clonotype was seen repeatedly, ten times or more. The chain employs TRBV28 and TRBJ2-1; 7 bases are shared with TRBD2. V was clipped by 7 bases and J by 8 bases; unmatched bases: 14. This CDR3 contains 15 residues. Looked up from germline, CDR1 is MDHEN and CDR2 is SYDVKM. The CDR3 bases are TGTGCCAGCAACCTGGGGAGGGCGTATGGTTATGAGCAGTTCTTC. Amino acids: CASNLGRAYGYEQFF.